Here is one T cell receptor (beta chain) with its context. The sample originates from a study of blood T cell repertoires in COVID-19. Study context: The samples span acute and convalescent COVID-19 from the United States, Italy and Spain. PBMCs, B-cell-depleted T cells, or T cells provided the cDNA or gDNA that made up the material.

The protocol was immunoSEQ multiplex PCR, while the TCRdb copy is restricted to in-frame clones and leaves out a portion. Of 650,000 to 800,000 clones in the sample, about 87% were seen once. J was trimmed by 2 bases and V by 3 bases; bases with no gene match: 11. CDR1 is SGHDT and CDR2 is YYEEEE in the germline V gene. The CDR3 runs to 18 residues. The TCR comes from a woman aged 18 to 35 with acute or convalescent COVID-19. This chain uses TRBV5-6 with TRBJ1-6; 7 nucleotides line up with TRBD1. The material sequenced was peripheral blood. CDR3 loop: CASSSIANRGTYNSPLHF. The CDR3 region has the DNA TGTGCCAGCAGCTCCATTGCCAACAGGGGAACCTATAATTCACCCCTCCACTTT.